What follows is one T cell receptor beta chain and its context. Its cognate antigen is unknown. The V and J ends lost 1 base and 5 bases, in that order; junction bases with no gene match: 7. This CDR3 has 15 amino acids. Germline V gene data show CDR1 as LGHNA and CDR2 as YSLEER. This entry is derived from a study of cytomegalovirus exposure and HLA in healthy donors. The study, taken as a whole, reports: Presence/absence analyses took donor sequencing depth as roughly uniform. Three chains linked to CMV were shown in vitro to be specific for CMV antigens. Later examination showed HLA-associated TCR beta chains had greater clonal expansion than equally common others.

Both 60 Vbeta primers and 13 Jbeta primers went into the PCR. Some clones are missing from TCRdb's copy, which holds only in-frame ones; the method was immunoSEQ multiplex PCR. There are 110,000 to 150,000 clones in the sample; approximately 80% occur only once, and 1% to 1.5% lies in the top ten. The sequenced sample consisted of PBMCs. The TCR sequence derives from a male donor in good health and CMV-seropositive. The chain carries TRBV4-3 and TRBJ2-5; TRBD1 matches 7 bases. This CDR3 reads CASSQAPRGSETQYF. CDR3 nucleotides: TGCGCCAGCAGCCAAGCACCCAGGGGGTCGGAGACCCAGTACTTC.